Presented here are 5 T cell receptor beta chains from one specimen sequenced in a study of T cell repertoires in cytomegalovirus infection. TCRdb fed the reads into MiXCR, producing one record per CDR3 protein. The repertoire holds about 160,000 distinct CDR3 sequences, with about 20% as singletons. For these TCRs, the target antigens are not known. Source: CD8+ T cells from cultured PBMCs, taken from culture after CMV antigen stimulation. These receptors all come from a human donor in good health (CMV status not recorded). Some clones in this sample may be carry-over from other donors' samples.

This clonotype was detected a few times. The chain uses TRBV7-8 and TRBJ1-5; 7 nucleotides match TRBD1. With 5 bases clipped from V and 1 base from J, the junction kept 2 bases outside the gene matches. CDR1 and CDR2 from the germline V gene are SGHVS and FQNEAQ. The CDR3 consists of 14 residues. The CDR3 bases are TGTGCCAGCAGCCGCAGGGGGAGCAATCAGCCCCAGCATTTT. Translation: CASSRRGSNQPQHF.

This clonotype has a count of ten or more. V is TRBV6-5 and J is TRBJ2-1; 8 positions agree with TRBD1. The CDR3 contains 15 residues. The V segment lost 2 bases and the J segment 8 bases; nucleotides outside the gene matches: 8. Germline-derived CDR1 and CDR2 are MNHEY and SVGAGI. In DNA, the CDR3 is TGTGCCAGCAGTTACGACGGGACAGGTGGCGATGAGCAGTTCTTC. Its translation: CASSYDGTGGDEQFF.

A few counts support this clonotype. The chain links TRBV5-4 to TRBJ1-2; maybe TRBD1 (6 bases). This CDR3 has 14 residues. CDR1 and CDR2 from the germline V gene are SGHNT and YYREEE (reference sequence). The V end was cut by 3 bases, the J end by 11 bases, with 20 bases between. The CDR3, as DNA: TGTGCCAGCAGCTGGGCTGGAGGGGGGCTTGGTTACACCTTC. Its translation is CASSWAGGGLGYTF.

A note on this clonotype: The limits of the CDR3 on the DNA are not certain, so only TCRdb's listed CDR3 is given. This sequence joins TRBV20-1 and TRBJ1-2; the table gives TRBD1 as D, unverified against the DNA. Germline CDR1 is DFQATT and CDR2 is SNEGSKA (reference sequence). The CDR3 adds up to 15 amino acids, both ends counted. The CDR3 loop reads CSARDRSGQADGYTF.

This clonotype showed up just a few times. The chain employs TRBV7-8 and TRBJ2-5, with no clear D. The CDR3 has 14 amino acids. Trimming removed 1 base at V and 5 bases at J, with 11 bases between. The V gene's germline CDR1 is SGHVS and CDR2 FQNEAQ. CDR3 loop: CASSLDRVPETQYF. The CDR3 coding sequence is TGTGCCAGCAGCTTAGATCGAGTACCGGAGACCCAGTACTTC.